The 7 T cell receptor beta chains listed next were all sequenced from one sample in a study of cytomegalovirus exposure and HLA in healthy donors. Method: immunoSEQ multiplex PCR; TCRdb's copy keeps in-frame clones and lacks some. The data contain 150,000 to 200,000 clones, about 82% of them singletons. The sequenced material came from PBMCs. Every receptor here comes from a woman aged 18-29 years in good health and CMV-seronegative.

The chain employs TRBV5-6 and TRBJ1-5; D unclear. Germline V gives CDR1 SGHDT, CDR2 YYEEEE. V dropped 0 bases and J dropped 7 bases, with 5 bases sitting between them. The CDR3 has 12 amino acids. Here the CDR3 DNA reads TGTGCCAGCAGCTTGGCTGGCCAGCCCCAGCATTTT. Translating gives CASSLAGQPQHF.

V usage is TRBV19 and J usage is TRBJ2-4; 12 bases line up with TRBD1. The CDR3 runs to 17 residues. Germline CDR1 reads LNHDA; CDR2 reads SQIVND (reference sequence). J was trimmed by 1 base and V by 7 bases; bases with no gene match: 8. In DNA, the CDR3 is TGTGCCAGTATTGGGACAGGGGGCCTCTGGGCCAAAAACATTCAGTACTTC. Residues: CASIGTGGLWAKNIQYF.

The genes are TRBV9 and TRBJ1-4, with a weak D call TRBD1 (5 bases). Deletions cut 3 bases from V and 0 bases from J, with 9 bases between. This CDR3 is built from 15 residues. CDR1 is SGDLS and CDR2 is YYNGEE in the germline V gene. CDR3 sequence (DNA): TGTGCCAGCAGCGCCCAGGGTCCAACTAATGAAAAACTGTTTTTT. This codes for CASSAQGPTNEKLFF.

This clone was detected a few times. The CDR3 nucleotides are TGTGCCAGCAGTGGGACGGGATTCAGCTCCTACGAGCAGTACTTC. Translation: CASSGTGFSSYEQYF. This rearrangement joins TRBV2 to TRBJ2-7; D possibly corresponds to TRBD2 (5 bases). With 4 bases removed from V and 0 bases from J, the gap between germline ends came to 13 bases. Germline V CDR1 and CDR2: SNHLY, FYNNEI. CDR3 length: 15 amino acids.

The chain carries TRBV4-1 and TRBJ1-5; TRBD1 aligns across 10 bases. The CDR3 length is 18 residues. With V trimmed by 3 bases and J by 4 bases, 12 bases remained unmatched. Germline-derived CDR1 and CDR2 are MGHRA and YSYEKL. The CDR3 DNA reads TGCGCCAGCAGCCAGGAGGGACAGGGGCAACCCTTGAATCAGCCCCAGCATTTT. Translating it yields CASSQEGQGQPLNQPQHF.

This chain connects TRBV5-4 to TRBJ1-1; tentatively, D is TRBD1 (5 bases). The CDR3 runs to 14 residues. With 5 bases removed from V and 6 bases from J, the gap between germline ends came to 17 bases. Germline V CDR1 and CDR2: SGHNT, YYREEE (reference sequence). The CDR3 here is CASSNLGLNPEAFF. CDR3 nucleotide sequence: TGTGCCAGCAGTAACCTGGGACTCAACCCTGAAGCTTTCTTT.

CDR3 coding DNA: TGTGCCAGCAGTCCCCTCCCGCGAAGACAAGACGAGCAGTACTTC. This gives the protein CASSPLPRRQDEQYF. This chain joins TRBV6-6 and TRBJ2-7; D is undetermined. V gave up 5 bases and J gave up 5 bases, with 19 bases separating them. The CDR3 consists of 15 residues. Germline CDR1 and CDR2: MNHNY and SVGAGI (reference sequence).